Each of the 10 T cell receptor beta chains below was sequenced from the same sample in a study of CD8 T cells in Susac syndrome. An input of 0.5 to 1 ug of RNA was subjected to reverse transcription using random hexamers. One entry per CDR3 protein, called by TCRdb with MiXCR from the immunoSEQ multiplex PCR reads. The profile covers approximately 170,000 distinct CDR3 sequences, with 92% appearing a single time and around 0.075% taken by the ten largest. Sample: CD4+ T cells from PBMCs. The source of these receptors is a human donor in good health.

This rearrangement joins TRBV5-1 to TRBJ1-1; 10 bases line up with TRBD1. V trimming: 4 bases; J trimming: 3 bases; junction bases outside the gene matches: 6. CDR3 length: 15 residues. Germline V CDR1 and CDR2: SGHRS, YFSETQ. The CDR3 here is CASSARQGADTEAFF. The DNA of the CDR3 is TGCGCCAGCAGCGCCCGACAGGGGGCGGACACTGAAGCTTTCTTT.

The chain couples TRBV7-9 to TRBJ2-3; TRBD1 matches 7 bases. This CDR3 has 14 residues. V was pared by 8 bases and J by 0 bases, with 5 bases of the junction left unmatched. The germline CDR1 and CDR2 sequences are SEHNR and FQNEAQ (reference sequence). The CDR3 region has the DNA TGTGCCAGCTTAGAACAGGGGAGCACAGATACGCAGTATTTT. Residues: CASLEQGSTDTQYF.

This chain joins TRBV20-1 and TRBJ2-7, with D tentatively TRBD2 (5 bases). Germline lookup yields CDR1 DFQATT and CDR2 SNEGSKA (reference sequence). V gave up 6 bases and J gave up 2 bases, with 11 bases separating them. The CDR3 has 12 amino acids. The CDR3 protein is CSAPRETYEQYF. The CDR3, as DNA: TGCAGTGCACCGAGGGAAACCTACGAGCAGTACTTC.

This chain joins TRBV7-2 and TRBJ2-7, with D tentatively TRBD1 (6 bases). The CDR3 runs 16 residues. V dropped 3 bases and J dropped 2 bases, with 17 bases sitting between them. The germline gives CDR1 SGHTA, CDR2 FQGNSA. The CDR3 region has the DNA TGTGCCAGCAGCTTGGCTACAGGGCTATTTGCCTACGAGCAGTACTTC. The encoded protein is CASSLATGLFAYEQYF.

This clonotype was observed a single time. V is TRBV7-9 and J is TRBJ2-1; D possibly corresponds to TRBD2 (5 bases). The CDR3 is 13 residues long. In germline, CDR1 is SEHNR, CDR2 FQNEAQ (reference sequence). V was pared by 5 bases and J by 4 bases, with 9 bases between. CDR3 protein: CASSTDLYNEQFF. The CDR3 region has the DNA TGTGCCAGCAGCACGGACTTATACAATGAGCAGTTCTTC.

The chain combines TRBV20-1 with TRBJ2-7, with D possibly matching TRBD2 (6 bases). Germline loops: CDR1 DFQATT, CDR2 SNEGSKA (reference sequence). The CDR3 sequence is 13 residues long. Trimming took off 0 bases at V and 4 bases at J, with 10 bases between the two ends. The CDR3 sequence is CSAREPSVYEQYF. In DNA, the CDR3 is TGCAGTGCTAGAGAACCTAGCGTTTACGAGCAGTACTTC.

The CDR3 sequence is CSVAGQMNTEAFF. CDR3 DNA sequence: TGCAGCGTGGCGGGACAGATGAACACTGAAGCTTTCTTT. V is TRBV29-1 and J is TRBJ1-1; 7 bases align to TRBD1. The CDR3 is 13 residues long. Trimming took 6 bases from V and 0 from J; bases not matched to a gene: 4. The V gene's germline CDR1 is SQVTM and CDR2 ANQGSEA.

The chain combines TRBV6-5 with TRBJ1-1; possible D gene TRBD1, 5 bases. This CDR3 contains 13 residues. Looked up from germline, CDR1 is MNHEY and CDR2 is SVGAGI. The V end was cut by 2 bases, the J end by 3 bases, with 7 bases between. For the CDR3, the DNA is TGTGCCAGCAGTTACCGGGGCGACACTGAAGCTTTCTTT. This codes for CASSYRGDTEAFF.

The rearrangement uses TRBV10-3 and TRBJ1-1; the match to TRBD1 covers 7 bases. CDR1 is ENHRY and CDR2 is SYGVKD in the germline V gene. V lost 10 bases, J lost 5 bases, and 13 bases stayed unmatched. The CDR3 extends over 14 amino acids. The CDR3 nucleotides read TGTGCCACCCAGCAGGGGGGGGCGCAAACTGAAGCTTTCTTT. It codes for CATQQGGAQTEAFF.

The J gene is TRBJ2-3, the V gene TRBV7-9; 11 bases are shared with TRBD2. This CDR3 is built from 16 residues. With 5 bases clipped from V and 0 bases from J, the junction kept 4 bases outside the gene matches. Germline assignment: CDR1 SEHNR and CDR2 FQNEAQ (reference sequence). CDR3 DNA: TGTGCCAGCAGCCGGGGACTAGCGGCTAGCACAGATACGCAGTATTTT. Translated: CASSRGLAASTDTQYF.